The 22 T cell receptor beta chains reported below all come from one sample, sequenced in a study of early T cells in non-severe SARS-CoV-2 infection. A single record per CDR3 protein comes from TCRdb applying MiXCR to the 5' RACE reads. The table lists more than 90,000 distinct CDR3 sequences, approximately 11% of them singletons. Sequencing was performed on whole blood. All receptors derive from an adult who was a healthcare worker with PCR-confirmed SARS-CoV-2 infection or an uninfected control (not recorded which).

This sequence joins TRBV20-1 and TRBJ1-1; D possibly corresponds to TRBD1 (5 bases). The CDR3 is 13 amino acids. The germline gives CDR1 DFQATT, CDR2 SNEGSKA (reference sequence). V lost 4 bases, J lost 0 bases, and 9 bases lay in between. This chain's CDR3 is CSATGSVNTEAFF. The CDR3 DNA reads TGCAGTGCTACAGGGTCGGTGAACACTGAAGCTTTCTTT.

This clonotype came up many times. V and J are TRBV5-5 and TRBJ1-1; possibly TRBD1 for D (6 bases). V gave up 4 bases and J gave up 0 bases, with 13 bases separating them. Germline V gene sequence: CDR1 SGHKS, CDR2 YYEKEE (reference sequence). This CDR3 spans 15 amino acids. This CDR3 is CASSPWTVMNTEAFF. The CDR3 region has the DNA TGTGCCAGCAGCCCATGGACAGTAATGAACACTGAAGCTTTCTTT.

This clonotype occurred a few times. The J gene is TRBJ1-3, the V gene TRBV7-9, with 7 nucleotides matching TRBD1. The CDR3 is 16 amino acids. Unmatched junction bases numbered 7, after V lost 1 base and J lost 4 bases. Germline lookup yields CDR1 SEHNR and CDR2 FQNEAQ (reference sequence). CDR3 residues: CASSLVRGTEGNTIYF. The CDR3 coding sequence is TGTGCCAGCAGCTTAGTAAGGGGGACAGAAGGAAACACCATATATTTT.

This clonotype was detected many times. The rearrangement joins TRBV20-1 to TRBJ2-1, with D uncertain. CDR3 length: 18 amino acids. The ends were cut back, 0 bases at V and 0 bases at J, with 18 bases in the middle. Germline-derived CDR1 and CDR2 are DFQATT and SNEGSKA (reference sequence). The CDR3: CSARDRMGKAASYNEQFF. DNA for the CDR3: TGCAGTGCTAGAGATAGGATGGGAAAGGCAGCCTCCTACAATGAGCAGTTCTTC.

This clonotype was seen many times. This chain links TRBV2 with TRBJ1-2; D call uncertain. V lost 11 bases and J 8 bases, leaving 18 bases between the germline ends. The CDR3 is 12 amino acids. CDR1 is SNHLY, CDR2 FYNNEI, per germline. The CDR3 region is CAGLSGNEGYTF. CDR3 nucleotide sequence: TGTGCCGGTCTAAGCGGAAATGAAGGCTACACCTTC.

In its sample, this clonotype was seen a few times. The chain couples TRBV6-5 to TRBJ2-6, with 8 positions matching TRBD1. This CDR3 spans 17 amino acids. The V and J ends lost 0 bases and 4 bases, in that order; junction bases with no gene match: 5. Germline loops: CDR1 MNHEY, CDR2 SVGAGI. CDR3 nucleotide sequence: TGTGCCAGCAGTTACTCTGCCAGGGGGCGCGGGGCCAACGTCCTGACTTTC. This codes for CASSYSARGRGANVLTF.

This clonotype was counted many times. This rearrangement joins TRBV2 to TRBJ1-6; D remains unclear. Germline V gene data show CDR1 as SNHLY and CDR2 as FYNNEI. Trimming pared 0 bases from V and 8 bases from J, leaving 11 bases between. CDR3 length: 15 amino acids. This CDR3 reads CASSEALRTHSPLHF. DNA for the CDR3: TGTGCCAGCAGTGAAGCGCTTAGGACTCATTCACCCCTCCACTTT.

Many counts were recorded for this clonotype. V is TRBV5-1 and J is TRBJ2-2, with 7 bases that match TRBD1. The trim removed 1 base at V and 7 bases at J, leaving 10 bases unmatched. Germline CDR1 SGHRS, CDR2 YFSETQ. The CDR3 runs 16 residues. The CDR3: CASSLLDRPSVGELFF. In DNA form, the CDR3 reads TGCGCCAGCAGCTTGTTGGACAGGCCCTCGGTCGGGGAGCTGTTTTTT.

This clonotype appeared once. The V and J genes are TRBV5-1 and TRBJ1-2; D unresolved. Germline CDR1 and CDR2: SGHRS and YFSETQ. V dropped 4 bases and J dropped 6 bases, with 16 bases sitting between them. This CDR3 is 14 amino acids long. CDR3 protein: CASSLTEAYDGYTF. CDR3 in DNA: TGCGCCAGCAGCCTCACGGAAGCCTACGATGGCTACACCTTC.

V and J are TRBV5-1 and TRBJ2-7, with TRBD1 matching over 10 bases. Germline V gene data show CDR1 as SGHRS and CDR2 as YFSETQ. The CDR3 length is 14 residues. V lost 3 bases and J lost 2; bases outside the gene matches: 2. The CDR3 DNA follows: TGCGCCAGCAGCTCGACAGGGGGCGCCTACGAGCAGTACTTC. Protein: CASSSTGGAYEQYF.

The rearrangement uses TRBV7-8 and TRBJ2-3, with D hard to call. V was trimmed by 11 bases and J by 0 bases, leaving 12 bases between them. The CDR3 is 13 residues long. Germline CDR1 SGHVS, CDR2 FQNEAQ. In nucleotides, the CDR3 is TGTGCCTCGTTAAGGGTTAGCACAGATACGCAGTATTTT. Encoded protein: CASLRVSTDTQYF.

This clonotype appeared a single time. Germline and junction disagree at one end, which may indicate a read error. This chain connects TRBV11-2 to TRBJ2-7; 7 bases are a match to TRBD1. Germline CDR1 and CDR2: SGHAT and FQNNGV. This CDR3 has 14 residues. The CDR3 spells CVSSTGTDSYEQYF. CDR3 coding DNA: TGTGTCAGCAGCACAGGGACAGACTCCTACGAGCAGTACTTC.

This chain links TRBV28 with TRBJ2-7; 8 nucleotides align to TRBD1. The CDR3 is 12 amino acids. J lost 6 bases, V lost 6 bases, and 4 bases had no gene match. Looked up from germline, CDR1 is MDHEN and CDR2 is SYDVKM. The CDR3 loop is CASRTTGAEQYF. CDR3 coding DNA: TGTGCCAGCAGAACGACAGGGGCCGAGCAGTACTTC.

This chain uses TRBV18 with TRBJ1-3, with TRBD1 matching over 9 bases. Germline V gives CDR1 KGHSH, CDR2 LQKENI. J lost 2 bases, V lost 3 bases, and 2 bases had no gene match. The CDR3 extends over 15 amino acids. The CDR3 region is CASSPGQGPGNTIYF. The CDR3 coding sequence is TGTGCCAGCTCACCGGGACAGGGACCTGGAAACACCATATATTTT.

As for this clonotype: A read error may explain this, as a much larger clone is one base away. The V call is TRBV9, the J call TRBJ2-3; no firm D call. The DNA end favors TRBJ1-5, so the J call may be wrong. The germline CDR1 and CDR2 sequences are SGDLS and YYNGEE. The CDR3 runs 14 residues. The CDR3 bases are TGTGCCAGCAGCGCCCAATTACTAGGAGATACGCAGCATTTT. This sequence encodes CASSAQLLGDTQHF.

This clonotype was observed many times. J is TRBJ1-2 and V is TRBV5-6, with unresolved D. Trimming took off 1 base at V and 3 bases at J, with 10 bases between the two ends. Germline CDR1 is SGHDT and CDR2 is YYEEEE. The CDR3 covers 14 residues. CDR3 nucleotide sequence: TGTGCCAGCAGCTTGACGGGATTCGACTATGGCTACACCTTC. This gives the protein CASSLTGFDYGYTF.

This clonotype was recorded many times. V and J are TRBV25-1 and TRBJ1-2; 7 bases fit TRBD1. V dropped 7 bases and J dropped 4; count of bases not matched to a gene: 3. This CDR3 region has 12 residues. The germline gives CDR1 MGHDK, CDR2 SYGVNS. The CDR3 region is CASKGQFYGYTF. As DNA, the CDR3 is TGTGCCAGCAAGGGACAGTTCTATGGCTACACCTTC.

This clonotype was detected a few times. The V call is TRBV11-3, the J call TRBJ2-3; no clear D. The germline gives CDR1 SGHNT, CDR2 YENEEA. This CDR3 has 16 amino acids. Trimming removed 0 bases from V and 0 bases from J, with 10 bases in between. CDR3 nucleotides: TGTGCCAGCAGCTTAGACTCATATACGAGCACAGATACGCAGTATTTT. Its translation: CASSLDSYTSTDTQYF.

CDR3: CASSMPRGALNEQFF. CDR3 bases: TGTGCCAGTAGTATGCCCCGCGGAGCACTCAATGAGCAGTTCTTC. V and J are TRBV19 and TRBJ2-1; the D is unclear. This CDR3 spans 15 amino acids. Germline-derived CDR1 and CDR2 are LNHDA and SQIVND (reference sequence). V lost 3 bases and J lost 6, with 15 bases in between.

The V gene is TRBV20-1, the J gene TRBJ2-1; 9 bases are shared with TRBD2. Losses at the gene ends were 6 bases for V and 4 bases for J; bases not matched to a gene: 16. Germline CDR1 is DFQATT and CDR2 is SNEGSKA (reference sequence). The CDR3 loop spans 17 amino acids. In nucleotides, the CDR3 is TGCAGTGCGCCCGACCCGACTAGCGGCGTCCTTTACAATGAGCAGTTCTTC. Its translation: CSAPDPTSGVLYNEQFF.

This clonotype was observed a handful of times. The chain uses TRBV12-3 or TRBV12-4 and TRBJ1-2, with D tentatively TRBD1 (5 bases). V was shortened by 1 base and J by 7 bases, with 10 bases between the two germline ends. The CDR3 sequence is 13 residues long. This CDR3 reads CASSLVGESGYTF. The CDR3 DNA reads TGTGCCAGCAGTTTAGTGGGGGAGTCTGGCTACACCTTC.

There are many counts of this clonotype. The V gene is TRBV28, the J gene TRBJ2-1, with a possible D match to TRBD1 (6 bases). Trimming left V 5 bases short and J 10 bases short, with 15 bases between. Germline V gives CDR1 MDHEN, CDR2 SYDVKM. This CDR3 is 13 amino acids long. The CDR3 bases are TGTGCCAGCAGTCAGGGGCCGGCGTGGGAGCAGTTCTTC. This gives the protein CASSQGPAWEQFF.